This T cell receptor beta chain was sequenced during a study of T cell responses to AZD1222 COVID-19 vaccine. Study observations and caveats: Spike as a whole was targeted by vaccine-associated CD4 TCRs, dominant at 160-218 and 743-854. Donor demographics were predominantly white British with a female majority; clonal diversity may be underestimated.

The protocol was immunoSEQ multiplex PCR, while the TCRdb copy is restricted to in-frame clones and leaves out a portion. The sample consists of some 180,000 clones, around 85% of them appearing once. To note about this clone: Its antigen remains unidentified.

The TCR was taken from an adult who received the AZD1222 COVID-19 vaccine. The sample consisted of peripheral blood, taken 28 days after the second AZD1222 dose.

CDR3 residues: CASGLGVPYEQYF. As DNA, the CDR3 is TGTGCTAGTGGTTTGGGGGTGCCCTACGAGCAGTACTTC. The gene calls are TRBV12-5 and TRBJ2-7, with no clear D. The CDR3 totals 13 residues. Trimming took off 1 base at V and 2 bases at J, with 6 bases between the two ends. Germline V gene lookup returns CDR1 LGHNT and CDR2 FRNRAP.